Following are 27 T cell receptor beta chains from one sample sequenced in a study of shared clonotypes between healthy human individuals. Measured with immunoSEQ multiplex PCR; TCRdb has only the in-frame clones, and not every one. This sample carries 1 million to 1.2 million clones, 60% to 85% of them seen once, and the ten largest clones take about 0.89%. Material: memory CD4+ T cells from PBMCs. Subset described: CD45RA-negative fraction. These receptors were taken from a man younger than 35 in good health. Some clones in this sample may be carry-over from other donors' samples.

V usage is TRBV7-9 and J usage is TRBJ1-2; 10 nucleotides line up with TRBD1. CDR3 size: 17 residues. Trimming at V came to 5 bases and at J to 2 bases, leaving 11 bases not matched to a gene. The V gene's germline CDR1 is SEHNR and CDR2 FQNEAQ (reference sequence). The CDR3 coding sequence is TGTGCCAGCAGCCGCCGGGACAGGGGCCGGGACAACTATGGCTACACCTTC. It encodes CASSRRDRGRDNYGYTF.

The chain recombines TRBV6-5 with TRBJ2-2; 11 nucleotides align to TRBD2. Germline trimming cut 6 bases from V and 2 bases from J; bases unmatched to any gene: 2. This CDR3 has 15 amino acids. The germline V gene has CDR1 MNHEY and CDR2 SVGAGI. This CDR3 is CASSRLAGNTGELFF. Here the CDR3 DNA reads TGTGCCAGCAGCAGACTAGCGGGAAACACCGGGGAGCTGTTTTTT.

This chain uses TRBV5-6 with TRBJ1-1; 11 bases fit TRBD1. The CDR3 is 14 residues long. Germline lookup yields CDR1 SGHDT and CDR2 YYEEEE. V was pared by 4 bases and J by 4 bases, with 3 bases of the junction left unmatched. The CDR3 reads CASSPGQGGTEAFF. Here the CDR3 DNA reads TGTGCCAGCAGCCCGGGACAGGGGGGCACTGAAGCTTTCTTT.

The rearrangement uses TRBV6-6 and TRBJ2-3, with a possible D match to TRBD2 (5 bases). CDR3 length equals 14 residues. CDR1 and CDR2 (germline): MNHNY, SVGAGI (reference sequence). Between the trimmed V and J ends, which lost 2 bases and 4 bases, there was a span of 10 bases. The CDR3 here is CASSYRGRADTQYF. The CDR3, as DNA: TGTGCCAGCAGTTACAGAGGGAGAGCAGATACGCAGTATTTT.

V gene TRBV29-1 combines with J gene TRBJ1-1; the D gene is possibly TRBD1 (5 bases). The CDR3 contains 14 residues. The germline gives CDR1 SQVTM, CDR2 ANQGSEA. Trimming shortened V by 0 bases and J by 1 base, and 9 bases separated the two germline ends. The CDR3 here is CSVEDSGANTEAFF. CDR3 DNA sequence: TGCAGCGTTGAAGATTCTGGGGCGAACACTGAAGCTTTCTTT.

This clone was observed a handful of times. The CDR3 region is CASSTVPSGAQHF. The CDR3 DNA follows: TGCGCCAGCAGCACGGTCCCAAGCGGAGCCCAGCATTTT. This chain connects TRBV5-1 to TRBJ1-5; D remains unclear. CDR1 SGHRS and CDR2 YFSETQ come from the germline V gene. The CDR3 extends over 13 amino acids. Trimming took off 4 bases at V and 11 bases at J, with 16 bases between the two ends. The full variable domain, its missing parts supplied by reference TRBV5-1 and TRBJ1-5, is KAGVTQTPRYLIKTRGQQVTLSCSPISGHRSVSWYQQTPGQGLQFLFEYFSETQRNKGNFPGRFSGRQFSNSRSEMNVSTLELGDSALYLCASSTVPSGAQHFGDGTRLSIL.

J is TRBJ2-7 and V is TRBV21-1; TRBD2 was called by the table and not checked on the DNA. TRBV21-1 is classified as a pseudogene. The CDR3 runs to 16 residues. CDR3 DNA sequence: TGTGCCAGCAGCCCTTCTAGAGGAGGAAAAATTTACGAGCAGTACTTC. It codes for CASSPSRGGKIYEQYF.

V gene TRBV6-1 combines with J gene TRBJ2-1; 12 nucleotides align to TRBD2. In germline, CDR1 is MNHNS, CDR2 SASEGT. The ends lost 10 bases at V and 9 bases at J; junction bases unmatched: 7. This CDR3 is built from 13 residues. The CDR3 sequence: CATRLAGAREQFF. The CDR3 DNA sequence: TGTGCCACGAGACTAGCGGGAGCCCGTGAGCAGTTCTTC.

The chain uses TRBV7-2 and TRBJ2-7; D possibly corresponds to TRBD2 (7 bases). The CDR3 is 16 amino acids. The V gene lost 1 base and the J gene lost 2 bases, with 15 bases spanning the gap. Per germline, CDR1 SGHTA and CDR2 FQGNSA. The CDR3 region is CASSLVAGATTYEQYF. CDR3 bases: TGTGCCAGCAGCTTAGTGGCGGGGGCTACTACCTACGAGCAGTACTTC.

Only a few counts were recorded for this clone. This sample includes further DNA sequences coding for the same CDR3. The chain uses TRBV5-1 and TRBJ1-4; unclear D gene. The CDR3 is 14 residues long. The V gene lost 0 bases and the J gene lost 5 bases, with 8 bases spanning the gap. Germline values: CDR1 SGHRS, CDR2 YFSETQ. CDR3 protein: CASSLAPGNEKLFF. The CDR3 DNA reads as TGCGCCAGCAGCTTGGCCCCAGGAAATGAAAAACTGTTTTTT.

On this clone: Other DNA variants within this sample encode the same CDR3. This chain connects TRBV28 to TRBJ1-5; maybe TRBD1 (6 bases). This CDR3 spans 15 amino acids. V dropped 2 bases and J dropped 2 bases, with 10 bases sitting between them. CDR1 and CDR2 (germline): MDHEN, SYDVKM. CDR3 amino acids: CASSLQGLGNQPQHF. CDR3 sequence (DNA): TGTGCCAGCAGTTTACAGGGGTTAGGCAATCAGCCCCAGCATTTT.

Remarks on this clone: A much larger clone differs by one base, so this may be a read error. The rearrangement links TRBV30 to TRBJ2-5; 7 bases are shared with TRBD2. V lost 4 bases to trimming and J lost 3 bases; unmatched junction nucleotides: 14. Germline V gene lookup returns CDR1 GTSNPN and CDR2 SVGIG (reference sequence). This CDR3 is built from 16 residues. The CDR3 bases are TGTGCCTGGAAGACGGATCGCCTAGCGGCCAAAGAGACCCAGTACTTC. Protein product: CAWKTDRLAAKETQYF. Full variable domain (rest looked up from reference TRBV30 and TRBJ2-5): SQTIHQWPATLVQPVGSPLSLECTVEGTSNPNLYWYRQAAGRGLQLLFYSVGIGQISSEVPQNLSASRPQDRQFILSSKKLLLSDSGFYLCAWKTDRLAAKETQYFGPGTRLLVL.

This chain links TRBV27 with TRBJ2-7; 12 bases map to TRBD2. The CDR3 totals 15 residues. After removal of 6 bases from V and 3 bases from J, the junction contained 6 bases not matched to a gene. CDR1 and CDR2 from the germline V gene are MNHEY and SMNVEV (reference sequence). CDR3 region: CASSHLTSGSYEQYF. The CDR3, as DNA: TGTGCCAGCAGCCACCTGACTAGCGGGAGCTACGAGCAGTACTTC.

This clone occurred once. V is TRBV11-2 and J is TRBJ1-2; D is perhaps TRBD1 (6 bases). The germline gives CDR1 SGHAT, CDR2 FQNNGV. CDR3 length: 13 amino acids. V shed 6 bases and J shed 4 bases, with 12 bases lying between them. CDR3 nucleotides: TGTGCCAGCAGTCAGGGGCTAGGCTATGGCTACACCTTC. This gives the protein CASSQGLGYGYTF. The variable domain in full, completed from reference TRBV11-2 and TRBJ1-2, reads EAGVAQSPRYKIIEKRQSVAFWCNPISGHATLYWYQQILGQGPKLLIQFQNNGVVDDSQLPKDRFSAERLKGVDSTLKIQPAKLEDSAVYLCASSQGLGYGYTFGSGTRLTVV.

The CDR3 DNA follows: TGTGCCAGCAGCCCCCCCTCCTACGAGCAGTACTTC. It translates to CASSPPSYEQYF. The V call is TRBV7-8, the J call TRBJ2-5; D gene ambiguous. The DNA end lines up better with TRBJ2-7; the J call may be wrong. Germline V gene data show CDR1 as SGHVS and CDR2 as FQNEAQ. The CDR3 totals 12 residues.

V is TRBV4-1 and J is TRBJ2-1; possibly TRBD1 for D (5 bases). CDR3 length: 15 amino acids. Trimming shortened V by 1 base and J by 7 bases, and 14 bases separated the two germline ends. In germline, CDR1 is MGHRA, CDR2 YSYEKL. The CDR3 here is CASSQGQGLGNEQFF. The CDR3, as DNA: TGCGCCAGCAGCCAAGGCCAGGGCCTGGGAAATGAGCAGTTCTTC.

The rearrangement uses TRBV7-2 and TRBJ1-1; no reliable D call. Trimming took off 4 bases at V and 1 base at J, with 13 bases between the two ends. Looked up from germline, CDR1 is SGHTA and CDR2 is FQGNSA. CDR3 length: 15 residues. The CDR3 DNA is TGTGCCAGCAGCTCACGTGTGAGGCAGAACACTGAAGCTTTCTTT. This gives the protein CASSSRVRQNTEAFF.

The chain joins TRBV11-2 to TRBJ1-2, with TRBD1 as a possible D gene (5 bases). V lost 4 bases and J 0 bases, leaving 21 bases between the germline ends. The CDR3 loop spans 18 amino acids. Germline assignment: CDR1 SGHAT and CDR2 FQNNGV. In nucleotides, the CDR3 is TGTGCCAGCAGCTCCTACCGGGACCCGGCCCGGGCTAACTATGGCTACACCTTC. This gives the protein CASSSYRDPARANYGYTF.

Concerning this clone itself: A far larger clone is one base from this, pointing to a likely read error. The V call is TRBV2, the J call TRBJ2-5, with D possibly matching TRBD2 (5 bases). Germline-derived CDR1 and CDR2 are SNHLY and FYNNEI. There are 11 residues in the CDR3. Trimming shortened V by 7 bases and J by 5 bases, and 8 bases separated the two germline ends. CDR3 DNA sequence: TGTGCCAGCACCACGGGGGAGACCCAGTACTTC. Translated: CASTTGETQYF. Full variable domain (rest looked up from reference TRBV2 and TRBJ2-5): EPEVTQTPSHQVTQMGQEVILRCVPISNHLYFYWYRQILGQKVEFLVSFYNNEISEKSEIFDDQFSVERPDGSNFTLKIRSTKLEDSAMYFCASTTGETQYFGPGTRLLVL.

The chain employs TRBV18 and TRBJ2-7, with D perhaps TRBD2 (5 bases). V was trimmed by 1 base and J by 4 bases, leaving 17 bases between them. CDR1 is KGHSH and CDR2 is LQKENI in the germline V gene. This CDR3 spans 16 amino acids. The CDR3: CASSPRAGLSAYEQYF. As DNA, the CDR3 is TGTGCCAGCTCACCACGGGCTGGACTTTCCGCTTACGAGCAGTACTTC.

The V and J genes are TRBV6-6 and TRBJ1-2, with D possibly being TRBD1 (6 bases). Trimming removed 7 bases from V and 8 bases from J, with 11 bases in between. This CDR3 has 11 amino acids. The germline gives CDR1 MNHNY, CDR2 SVGAGI (reference sequence). CDR3 protein: CASTAGGGYTF. The CDR3, as DNA: TGTGCCAGCACCGCTGGGGGCGGCTACACCTTC.

J is TRBJ1-2 and V is TRBV5-1; 8 positions agree with TRBD1. The CDR3 covers 13 residues. Trimming at V came to 4 bases and at J to 4 bases, leaving 3 bases not matched to a gene. Germline V gives CDR1 SGHRS, CDR2 YFSETQ. The CDR3 sequence is CASSRDRIYGYTF. CDR3 nucleotide sequence: TGCGCCAGCAGCCGGGACAGGATCTATGGCTACACCTTC.

V and J are TRBV7-3 and TRBJ1-2; D possibly corresponds to TRBD1 (6 bases). This CDR3 is 14 amino acids long. Germline values: CDR1 SGHTA, CDR2 FQGTGA. Trimming stripped 3 bases from V and 8 bases from J, with 16 bases between. CDR3 sequence reads: CASSFWNTGKGYTF. For the CDR3, the DNA is TGTGCCAGCAGCTTTTGGAATACAGGGAAAGGCTACACCTTC.

The chain is built from TRBV18 and TRBJ1-4; no firm D call. CDR3 length equals 15 residues. Germline loops: CDR1 KGHSH, CDR2 LQKENI. Trimming stripped 4 bases from V and 0 bases from J, with 9 bases between. The CDR3 region is CASSLLFATNEKLFF. CDR3 nucleotides: TGTGCCAGCTCACTCCTCTTTGCAACTAATGAAAAACTGTTTTTT.

The table lists this clone with a few counts. The chain is built from TRBV4-3 and TRBJ1-2, with D unclear. V dropped 4 bases and J dropped 6 bases, with 12 bases sitting between them. This CDR3 has 13 residues. Germline loops: CDR1 LGHNA, CDR2 YSLEER. The CDR3 sequence is CASSRAYENGYTF. The CDR3 DNA sequence: TGCGCCAGCAGCCGGGCGTACGAGAATGGCTACACCTTC.

The rearrangement links TRBV5-1 to TRBJ2-2; the match to TRBD2 covers 10 bases. Germline V gene sequence: CDR1 SGHRS, CDR2 YFSETQ. V was clipped by 0 bases and J by 5 bases; unmatched bases: 4. This CDR3 contains 16 residues. CDR3 amino acids: CASSLVAGGRTGELFF. The CDR3 nucleotides are TGCGCCAGCAGCTTGGTAGCGGGAGGCAGAACCGGGGAGCTGTTTTTT.

This chain uses TRBV5-5 with TRBJ2-6; unclear D gene. The CDR3 covers 13 residues. The germline gives CDR1 SGHKS, CDR2 YYEKEE (reference sequence). The ends were cut back, 6 bases at V and 0 bases at J, with 4 bases in the middle. The CDR3 loop is CASTLSGANVLTF. CDR3 nucleotide sequence: TGTGCCAGCACGCTCTCTGGGGCCAACGTCCTGACTTTC.